The 27 T cell receptor beta chains below all came from one sample that was sequenced in a study of blood T cells in healthy people across ages. The authors ran a second PCR of roughly 6 to 11 cycles using a sample-barcoded 5' primer and a J-beta primer mix. TCRdb fed the 5' RACE reads into MiXCR, producing one record per CDR3 protein. The sample has 1.5 million to 1.8 million distinct CDR3 sequences, approximately 43% seen once; the top ten hold under 5%. Sample: blood. The source is a woman aged 18-29 years in good health.

This clonotype came up a few times. The rearrangement links TRBV27 to TRBJ1-2; D not resolved. Looked up from germline, CDR1 is MNHEY and CDR2 is SMNVEV (reference sequence). The CDR3 is made up of 17 amino acids. The ends were cut back, 3 bases at V and 7 bases at J, with 24 bases in the middle. The CDR3 DNA sequence: TGTGCCAGCAGTTTCTCTGGTGCGGATTCCCCCCACAGTGGCTACACCTTC. It specifies CASSFSGADSPHSGYTF.

This sequence joins TRBV29-1 and TRBJ2-5; TRBD2 agrees at 12 bases. Germline lookup yields CDR1 SQVTM and CDR2 ANQGSEA. V gave up 3 bases and J gave up 5 bases; unmatched junction bases: 10. This CDR3 is 16 amino acids long. The CDR3 DNA sequence: TGCAGCGTTGACGGACTAGCGGGGCCTTCGGGGGAGACCCAGTACTTC. This translates into CSVDGLAGPSGETQYF. Based on the CDR3 plus reference TRBV29-1 and TRBJ2-5, the full variable domain is SAVISQKPSRDICQRGTSLTIQCQVDSQVTMMFWYRQQPGQSLTLIATANQGSEATYESGFVIDKFPISRPNLTFSTLTVSNMSPEDSSIYLCSVDGLAGPSGETQYFGPGTRLLVL.

The chain couples TRBV3-1 to TRBJ1-5, with D uncertain. Germline CDR1 LGHDT, CDR2 YNNKEL (reference sequence). Trimming took off 1 base at V and 0 bases at J, with 7 bases between the two ends. The CDR3 has 15 amino acids. The CDR3 loop reads CASSQGYSSNQPQHF. CDR3 in DNA: TGTGCCAGCAGCCAAGGGTACAGTAGCAATCAGCCCCAGCATTTT.

The chain carries TRBV3-1 and TRBJ2-5; D unresolved. This CDR3 contains 12 residues. Germline lookup yields CDR1 LGHDT and CDR2 YNNKEL (reference sequence). Trimming removed 3 bases at V and 4 bases at J, with 6 bases between. The DNA of the CDR3 is TGTGCCAGCAGCCACTCAAGAGAGACCCAGTACTTC. Encoded protein: CASSHSRETQYF.

Note on this clonotype: The junction departs from the called germline gene at one end, perhaps through a read error. This chain joins TRBV12-3 or TRBV12-4 and TRBJ2-3; 15 positions match TRBD2. This CDR3 has 14 amino acids. CDR3 protein: CASRGLAGGDMQYF. DNA for the CDR3: TGTGCCAGCAGGGGACTAGCGGGAGGAGATATGCAGTATTTT.

V is TRBV20-1 and J is TRBJ2-1, with TRBD1 identical over 8 bases. CDR3 length: 13 residues. J lost 6 bases, V lost 3 bases, and 4 bases had no gene match. CDR1 DFQATT and CDR2 SNEGSKA come from the germline V gene (reference sequence). CDR3 nucleotide sequence: TGCAGTGCTAGTCGGGGACAGGTCAATGAGCAGTTCTTC. It is translated as CSASRGQVNEQFF.

The chain carries TRBV7-2 and TRBJ2-4; D call uncertain. Trimming shortened V by 6 bases and J by 1 base, and 13 bases separated the two germline ends. Germline values: CDR1 SGHTA, CDR2 FQGNSA. The CDR3 sequence is 15 residues long. CDR3 protein: CASSSKVGAKNIQYF. CDR3 nucleotides: TGTGCCAGCAGTAGTAAGGTGGGGGCCAAAAACATTCAGTACTTC.

This clonotype turned up a few times. This sequence joins TRBV7-9 and TRBJ2-7; 7 bases agree with TRBD1. The CDR3 runs to 14 residues. From germline, CDR1 is SEHNR and CDR2 FQNEAQ (reference sequence). The V gene end was trimmed by 4 bases and the J gene end by 2 bases; junction bases not matched to a gene: 5. In DNA form, the CDR3 reads TGTGCCAGCAGCTCAATTGGACAGGCCTACGAGCAGTACTTC. This gives the protein CASSSIGQAYEQYF.

The genes are TRBV30 and TRBJ2-2; 13 bases align to TRBD2. Per the germline V gene, CDR1 is GTSNPN and CDR2 is SVGIG (reference sequence). The CDR3 extends over 18 amino acids. V lost 3 bases, J lost 0 bases, and 7 bases stayed unmatched. The CDR3 region has the DNA TGTGCCTGGAGGTACCTACTAGCGGGAGGGCCGAACACCGGGGAGCTGTTTTTT. Translating gives CAWRYLLAGGPNTGELFF.

The chain uses TRBV6-6 and TRBJ2-3; 8 nucleotides align to TRBD2. CDR1 is MNHNY and CDR2 is SVGAGI in the germline V gene (reference sequence). V lost 4 bases, J lost 2 bases, and 5 bases stayed unmatched. CDR3 length: 15 amino acids. The CDR3 loop is CASSWTSSNTDTQYF. The CDR3 region has the DNA TGTGCCAGCAGTTGGACTAGCAGCAACACAGATACGCAGTATTTT.

The chain combines TRBV6-1 with TRBJ2-1; 16 positions match TRBD2. Germline V gene lookup returns CDR1 MNHNS and CDR2 SASEGT. CDR3 length: 17 amino acids. J gave up 8 bases and V 6 bases, and 10 bases lay outside the gene matches. The DNA of the CDR3 is TGTGCCAGCAGCATCGGGACTAGCGGGAGGGCCTGGCATGAGCAGTTCTTC. Amino acid sequence: CASSIGTSGRAWHEQFF.

The chain carries TRBV11-2 and TRBJ1-2; D remains unclear. V dropped 1 base and J dropped 8 bases, with 20 bases sitting between them. This CDR3 is built from 16 residues. Germline values: CDR1 SGHAT, CDR2 FQNNGV. The CDR3 DNA follows: TGTGCCAGCAGCTTAGCGCTAACCGGCGCGATAGGGGGCTACACCTTC. This sequence encodes CASSLALTGAIGGYTF.

V is TRBV3-1 and J is TRBJ2-3; TRBD2 matches at 8 bases. The germline CDR1 and CDR2 sequences are LGHDT and YNNKEL (reference sequence). The CDR3 runs to 17 residues. Germline trimming cut 0 bases from V and 0 bases from J; bases unmatched to any gene: 5. CDR3 in amino acids: CASSQDWIAGSTDTQYF. The CDR3, as DNA: TGTGCCAGCAGCCAAGATTGGATAGCGGGGAGCACAGATACGCAGTATTTT.

V usage is TRBV7-6 and J usage is TRBJ2-5; TRBD1 matches at 11 bases. The CDR3 extends over 17 amino acids. Germline V lookup: CDR1 SGHVS, CDR2 FNYEAQ. The trim removed 1 base at V and 11 bases at J, leaving 15 bases unmatched. CDR3 amino acids: CASSLVRGTGGYNEQYF. In DNA form, the CDR3 reads TGTGCCAGCAGCTTAGTCCGAGGGACAGGGGGTTACAATGAGCAGTACTTC.

This chain connects TRBV11-2 to TRBJ2-6; D not resolved. In germline, CDR1 is SGHAT, CDR2 FQNNGV. This CDR3 has 14 amino acids. Trimming left V 11 bases short and J 2 bases short, with 13 bases between. CDR3 in DNA: TGTGCCCTGGCTTGGGCCACTGGGGCCAACGTCCTGACTTTC. This codes for CALAWATGANVLTF.

This clonotype came up a few times. V and J are TRBV6-4 and TRBJ2-1, with TRBD2 as a possible D gene (5 bases). Germline CDR1 reads MRHNA; CDR2 reads SNTAGT. With 5 bases removed from V and 5 bases from J, the gap between germline ends came to 13 bases. The CDR3 loop spans 14 amino acids. CDR3 sequence (DNA): TGTGCCAGCAGTCCCCGGGAATTACACAATGAGCAGTTCTTC. Protein product: CASSPRELHNEQFF.

This clonotype was picked up a small number of times. The chain links TRBV20-1 to TRBJ1-2, with no clear D. The germline gives CDR1 DFQATT, CDR2 SNEGSKA (reference sequence). V lost 0 bases, J lost 7 bases, and 12 bases lay in between. The CDR3 spans 13 residues. The CDR3 region has the DNA TGCAGTGCTAGAGACCCGGGTACCAGTGGCTACACCTTC. Its protein is CSARDPGTSGYTF.

This clonotype turned up a few times. This chain uses TRBV10-3 with TRBJ2-7, with no clear D. Trimming stripped 6 bases from V and 2 bases from J, with 14 bases between. The CDR3 has 14 amino acids. CDR1 and CDR2 from the germline V gene are ENHRY and SYGVKD. The CDR3 nucleotides read TGTGCCATCAGAACGCCAAAACCCCCCTACGAGCAGTACTTC. Translated, it gives CAIRTPKPPYEQYF.

A few counts support this clonotype. The V and J genes are TRBV24-1 and TRBJ1-1; D uncertain. V was shortened by 11 bases and J by 1 base, with 13 bases between the two germline ends. The CDR3 consists of 13 residues. Germline loops: CDR1 KGHDR, CDR2 SFDVKD. The CDR3 here is CAIHSRRNTEAFF. CDR3 DNA: TGTGCCATCCACAGTAGACGGAACACTGAAGCTTTCTTT.

This clonotype showed up just a few times. The genes are TRBV12-3 or TRBV12-4 and TRBJ2-7; 7 bases map to TRBD2. CDR3 length: 13 residues. Trimming took 7 bases from V and 7 from J; bases not matched to a gene: 10. The CDR3 sequence is CASNAGDYNEQYF. For the CDR3, the DNA is TGTGCCAGCAATGCGGGGGATTACAATGAGCAGTACTTC.

V is TRBV18 and J is TRBJ2-5; 8 nucleotides match TRBD2. CDR1 is KGHSH, CDR2 LQKENI, per germline. This CDR3 has 15 amino acids. The ends lost 3 bases at V and 11 bases at J; junction bases unmatched: 14. Here the CDR3 DNA reads TGTGCCAGCTCACCTGGACGAGCGGGAGAATCGGGACAGTACTTC. Translation gives CASSPGRAGESGQYF.

This clonotype came up a few times. The chain has TRBV6-5 and TRBJ1-1; a weak D match, TRBD1 (5 bases). The CDR3 covers 13 residues. V lost 10 bases to trimming and J lost 1 base, with 13 bases between them. Germline CDR1 is MNHEY and CDR2 is SVGAGI. The CDR3 here is CATTREPNTEAFF. The CDR3 DNA sequence: TGTGCCACTACCAGGGAACCGAACACTGAAGCTTTCTTT.

This clonotype was picked up a small number of times. This sequence joins TRBV4-1 and TRBJ1-6; 7 positions agree with TRBD1. The CDR3 sequence is 16 residues long. The V gene end was trimmed by 5 bases and the J gene end by 9 bases; junction bases not matched to a gene: 13. CDR1 and CDR2 from the germline V gene are MGHRA and YSYEKL. Here the CDR3 reads CASSLLGGLEGSPLHF. The CDR3, as DNA: TGCGCCAGCAGCTTGCTAGGGGGCCTTGAGGGTTCACCCCTCCACTTT.

The chain couples TRBV20-1 to TRBJ1-2, with D maybe TRBD1 (6 bases). This CDR3 spans 13 amino acids. Trimming shortened V by 4 bases and J by 4 bases, and 13 bases separated the two germline ends. Germline V gene data show CDR1 as DFQATT and CDR2 as SNEGSKA (reference sequence). In nucleotides, the CDR3 is TGCAGTGCTACCGGGGCCAGGGGCTATGGCTACACCTTC. This codes for CSATGARGYGYTF.

The V gene is TRBV10-2, the J gene TRBJ1-2; D uncertain. Germline CDR1 reads WSHSY; CDR2 reads SAAADI. The CDR3 contains 15 residues. Trimming stripped 4 bases from V and 2 bases from J, with 14 bases between. The CDR3 spells CASSGEHLSNYGYTF. The CDR3 bases are TGCGCCAGCAGTGGGGAACACTTATCAAACTATGGCTACACCTTC.

A few counts support this clonotype. V is TRBV12-3 or TRBV12-4 and J is TRBJ1-1, with TRBD1 identical over 8 bases. The CDR3 covers 12 residues. Trimming at V came to 4 bases and at J to 11 bases, leaving 6 bases not matched to a gene. The CDR3 is CASSYVDRAAFF. In DNA form, the CDR3 reads TGTGCCAGCAGTTATGTGGACAGGGCCGCTTTCTTT.

This chain joins TRBV12-3 or TRBV12-4 and TRBJ2-7, with no clear D. Trimming cost V 2 bases and J 6 bases, with 11 bases left between them. The length of the CDR3 is 13 residues. In DNA, the CDR3 is TGTGCCAGCAGTTTATGGCAGAGTCCCGAGCAGTACTTC. Translating gives CASSLWQSPEQYF.